This T cell receptor beta chain stems from a study of OX40 agonist ivuxolimab in advanced cancers. The assay was immunoSEQ multiplex PCR, and TCRdb's table has in-frame clones only and misses some. This sample has 40,000 to 55,000 clones, with 88% found just once. The TCR comes from an adult with an advanced solid tumor such as melanoma, head and neck, liver or kidney cancer. Sequences were derived from CD4+ or CD8+ T cells sorted from blood, sampled in a trial of the OX40 agonist ivuxolimab.

The CDR3 is CASSQVLASTDTQYF. CDR3 in DNA: TGTGCCAGCAGCCAAGTACTAGCGAGCACAGATACGCAGTATTTT. The chain recombines TRBV4-2 with TRBJ2-3, with 7 nucleotides matching TRBD2. J was trimmed by 0 bases and V by 1 base; bases with no gene match: 1. The CDR3 has 15 residues. CDR1 is LGHNA and CDR2 is YNFKEQ in the germline V gene.